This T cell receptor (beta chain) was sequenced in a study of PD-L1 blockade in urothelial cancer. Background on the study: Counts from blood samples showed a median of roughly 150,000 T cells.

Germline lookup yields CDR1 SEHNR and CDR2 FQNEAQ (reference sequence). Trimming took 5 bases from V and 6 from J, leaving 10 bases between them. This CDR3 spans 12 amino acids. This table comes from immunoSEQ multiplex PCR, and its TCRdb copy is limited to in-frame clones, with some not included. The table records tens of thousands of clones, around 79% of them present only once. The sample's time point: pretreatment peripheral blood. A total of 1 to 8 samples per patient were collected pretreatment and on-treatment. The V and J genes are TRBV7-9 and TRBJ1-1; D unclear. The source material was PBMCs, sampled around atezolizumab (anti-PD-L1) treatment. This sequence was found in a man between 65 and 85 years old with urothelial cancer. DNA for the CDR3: TGTGCCAGCAGCGGGGAGTTCGCTGAAGCTTTCTTT. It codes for CASSGEFAEAFF.